This TCR beta chain was found in a study of T cells after somatic rescue of genetic block. CDR1 is SGHKS, CDR2 YYEKEE, per germline (reference sequence). Trimming left V 3 bases short and J 7 bases short, with 5 bases between. The CDR3 contains 11 residues. Method: immunoSEQ multiplex PCR; TCRdb's copy keeps in-frame clones and lacks some. Of some 70,000 clones listed, approximately 91% were seen once; the top ten hold 2.8%. The specimen sequenced was peripheral blood mononuclear cells (PBMCs). This TCR derives from a young man. The chain couples TRBV5-5 to TRBJ2-1; D ambiguous. The CDR3 sequence: CASSYENEQFF. The CDR3 region has the DNA TGTGCCAGCAGCTACGAAAATGAGCAGTTCTTC.